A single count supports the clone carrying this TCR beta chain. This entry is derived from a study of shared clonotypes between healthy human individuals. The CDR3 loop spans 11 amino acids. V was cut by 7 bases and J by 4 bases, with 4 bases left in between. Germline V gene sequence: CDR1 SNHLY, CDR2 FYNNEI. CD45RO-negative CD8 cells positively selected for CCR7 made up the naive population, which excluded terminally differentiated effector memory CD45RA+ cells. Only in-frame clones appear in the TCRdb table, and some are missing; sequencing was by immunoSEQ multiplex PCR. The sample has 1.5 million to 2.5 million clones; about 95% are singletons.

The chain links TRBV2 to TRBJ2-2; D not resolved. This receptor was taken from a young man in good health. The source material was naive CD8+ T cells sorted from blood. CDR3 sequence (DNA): TGTGCCAGCACGTTCACCGGGGAGCTGTTTTTT. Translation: CASTFTGELFF. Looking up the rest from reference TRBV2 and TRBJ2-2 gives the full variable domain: EPEVTQTPSHQVTQMGQEVILRCVPISNHLYFYWYRQILGQKVEFLVSFYNNEISEKSEIFDDQFSVERPDGSNFTLKIRSTKLEDSAMYFCASTFTGELFFGEGSRLTVL.